The rows below give T cell receptor beta chains drawn from one sample of a study of blood T cell repertoires in COVID-19. This table comes from immunoSEQ multiplex PCR, and its TCRdb copy is limited to in-frame clones, with some not included. The table has about 200,000 clones, approximately 83% seen once. The sample was peripheral blood. Every receptor here comes from a man in his 60s with acute or convalescent COVID-19. Each CDR3 is given with its conserved first and last residue. D genes are given only for firm matches. Size values are once, few and many counts, or a class for expanded clones, and some rows have none.

>-|TRBV18|TRBD2|TRBJ2-1
TGTGCCAGCTCACCAGCGGGAGGGCGCGACAATGAGCAGTTCTTC
CASSPAGGRDNEQFF
>-|TRBV6-2/TRBV6-3|-|TRBJ1-5
TGTGCCAGCAGCAAAACCCAGGAGGGCCAGCATTTT
CASSKTQEGQHF
>-|TRBV11-1|-|TRBJ1-1
TGTGCCAGCAGCCCTCGACAGCTATACACTGAAGCTTTCTTT
CASSPRQLYTEAFF
>-|TRBV12-3/TRBV12-4|-|TRBJ2-1
TGTGCCAGCAGTTTCTGGGGCGATGAGCAGTTCTTC
CASSFWGDEQFF
>-|TRBV19|TRBD1|TRBJ1-1
TGTGCCAGTAGGCCGACAGGGATTAGGACTGAAGCTTTCTTT
CASRPTGIRTEAFF
>-|TRBV6-5|-|TRBJ2-7
TGTGCCAGCAGCTTACAGGGGGGGACCTACGAGCAGTACTTC
CASSLQGGTYEQYF
>-|TRBV7-3|TRBD1|TRBJ2-1
TGTGCCAGCAGCAAGGGACAGGGGGGTTACAATGAGCAGTTCTTC
CASSKGQGGYNEQFF
>once|TRBV28|TRBD1|TRBJ2-7
TGTGCCAGCAGTTCGGGACAGGAAGTACCTAAGCAGTACTTC
CASSSGQEVPKQYF
>-|TRBV2|-|TRBJ2-7
TGTGCCAGCAGTGATGGACAGAGAATCTCCTACGAGCAGTACTTC
CASSDGQRISYEQYF
>-|TRBV7-2|-|TRBJ1-4
TGTGCCAGCAGCTTACAAGGGGGACCTAATGAAAAACTGTTTTTT
CASSLQGGPNEKLFF
>-|TRBV28|-|TRBJ2-2
TGTGCCAGCAGTTCTACCGGGGAGCTGTTTTTT
CASSSTGELFF
>-|TRBV5-5|TRBD2|TRBJ2-2
TGTGCCAGCAGCTTCTTTTTAGCGGGAGAAGTAGGCGGGGAGCTGTTTTTT
CASSFFLAGEVGGELFF
>-|TRBV7-2|-|TRBJ2-4
TGTGCCAGCAGCTTGGTTGCTGCGTCAGGAGGAGGCATTCAGTACTTC
CASSLVAASGGGIQYF